This TCR beta chain was recorded in a study of T cell responses to AZD1222 COVID-19 vaccine. The CDR3 contains 14 residues. The ends were cut back, 5 bases at V and 3 bases at J, with 14 bases in the middle. Sequencing used immunoSEQ multiplex PCR; TCRdb keeps in-frame clones, though not all of them. The sample lists about 120,000 clones, around 83% occurring once. This chain links TRBV23-1 with TRBJ2-7; D possibly corresponds to TRBD2 (6 bases). TRBV23-1 is sorted into the ORF group, with uncertain function. Source: peripheral blood, taken 28 days after the second AZD1222 dose. The receptor was isolated from an adult who received the AZD1222 COVID-19 vaccine. In nucleotides, the CDR3 is TGCGCCAGCAGTACCCGACGCGGGGTCTACGAGCAGTACTTC. Its translation: CASSTRRGVYEQYF.